This TCR beta chain was retrieved from a study of OX40 agonist ivuxolimab in advanced cancers. The overall study: Across the patients, intravenous ivuxolimab was delivered every 2 weeks at 0.01 to 10 mg/kg.

Profiling relied on immunoSEQ multiplex PCR, and the TCRdb table lists in-frame clones only, not all of them. The sample has more than 70,000 clones, 65% to 90% seen once; the top ten hold 2%. Exclusion of a patient followed from autoimmune disease history or systemic immunosuppression. The CDR3 runs to 12 residues. Trimming cost V 4 bases and J 3 bases, with 10 bases left between them. The germline V gene encodes CDR1 SQVTM and CDR2 ANQGSEA. The sequences come from CD4+ or CD8+ T cells sorted from blood, collected in a trial of the OX40 agonist ivuxolimab. This clonotype was obtained from an adult with an advanced solid tumor such as melanoma, head and neck, liver or kidney cancer. V usage is TRBV29-1 and J usage is TRBJ2-7, with D possibly matching TRBD1 (5 bases). CDR3 DNA sequence: TGCAGCGTTGGTCGACAGCTCTACGAGCAGTACTTC. It is translated as CSVGRQLYEQYF.